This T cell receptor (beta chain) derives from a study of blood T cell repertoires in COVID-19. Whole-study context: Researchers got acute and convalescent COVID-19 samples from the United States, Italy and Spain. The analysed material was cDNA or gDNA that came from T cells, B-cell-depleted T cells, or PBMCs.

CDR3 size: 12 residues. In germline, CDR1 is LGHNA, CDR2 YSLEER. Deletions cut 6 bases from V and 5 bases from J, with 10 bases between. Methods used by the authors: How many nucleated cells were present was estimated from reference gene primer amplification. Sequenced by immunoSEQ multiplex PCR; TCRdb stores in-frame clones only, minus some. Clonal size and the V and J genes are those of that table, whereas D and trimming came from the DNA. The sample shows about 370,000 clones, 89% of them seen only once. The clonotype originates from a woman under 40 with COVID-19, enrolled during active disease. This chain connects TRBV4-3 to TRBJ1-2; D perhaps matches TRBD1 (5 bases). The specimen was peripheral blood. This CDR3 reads CASSAGGYGYTF. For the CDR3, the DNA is TGCGCCAGCAGTGCCGGGGGGTATGGCTACACCTTC.